This T cell receptor beta chain was documented in a study of T-cell memory formation after mild COVID-19. This clonotype was observed a handful of times. A single record per CDR3 protein comes from TCRdb applying MiXCR to the 5' RACE reads. The sample yields 390,000 or so distinct CDR3 sequences, approximately 15% seen once. The receptor was derived from a man between 18 and 29 years old who had mild COVID-19 (a few samples of this study predate the infection). Cell type and time point are not known. The sequenced material came from PBMCs or a T cell subset sorted from them (not recorded which).

Written as DNA, the CDR3 is TGTGCCAGCAGTGCCTCTGTGGGGCCGGACATTCAGTACTTC. It translates to CASSASVGPDIQYF. This rearrangement joins TRBV25-1 to TRBJ2-4; perhaps TRBD1 as D (5 bases). Germline V lookup: CDR1 MGHDK, CDR2 SYGVNS. This CDR3 is 14 amino acids long. Trimming removed 4 bases at V and 8 bases at J, with 15 bases between.